These 12 T cell receptor beta chains share one sample of origin, sequenced in a study of cytomegalovirus exposure and HLA in healthy donors. The study ran its PCR with 60 Vbeta and 13 Jbeta primers. Method: immunoSEQ multiplex PCR; TCRdb's copy keeps in-frame clones and lacks some. Of about 140,000 clones listed, over 70% are singletons. Sequences were obtained from PBMCs. These receptor sequences come from a man aged 35 to 55 in good health and CMV-seronegative.

V usage is TRBV15 and J usage is TRBJ1-4; TRBD1 aligns across 11 bases. Germline loops: CDR1 LNHNV, CDR2 YYDKDF (reference sequence). The trim removed 4 bases at V and 8 bases at J, leaving 6 bases unmatched. This CDR3 has 15 residues. DNA of the CDR3: TGTGCCACCAGCAAAGGGACAGGGGGAGGCGAAAAACTGTTTTTT. Translating gives CATSKGTGGGEKLFF.

The chain joins TRBV5-6 to TRBJ2-7; 8 bases align to TRBD2. Germline V gives CDR1 SGHDT, CDR2 YYEEEE. With V trimmed by 4 bases and J by 3 bases, 12 bases remained unmatched. The CDR3 runs 16 residues. The CDR3 nucleotides read TGTGCCAGCAGCGGGGACCGGGAGGGGGTTCTCTACGAGCAGTACTTC. This translates into CASSGDREGVLYEQYF.

The table lists this clone with a count of one. The chain carries TRBV14 and TRBJ2-7, with a tentative D call TRBD1 (5 bases). Trimming shortened V by 4 bases and J by 0 bases, and 13 bases separated the two germline ends. This CDR3 region has 15 residues. Germline CDR1 reads SGHDN; CDR2 reads FVKESK. The CDR3 sequence is CASSPQGFDSYEQYF. CDR3 in DNA: TGTGCCAGCAGCCCCCAGGGTTTTGACTCCTACGAGCAGTACTTC.

The chain links TRBV7-3 to TRBJ2-1; 8 bases line up with TRBD2. V shed 4 bases and J 4 bases; nucleotides not matched to a gene: 3. Germline-derived CDR1 and CDR2 are SGHTA and FQGTGA. The CDR3 is 14 amino acids. The CDR3 nucleotides read TGTGCCAGCAGCTCGGCGGGGGGTTACAATGAGCAGTTCTTC. Translated, it gives CASSSAGGYNEQFF.

This clone was seen a handful of times. The V gene is TRBV30, the J gene TRBJ1-1; tentatively, D is TRBD1 (5 bases). CDR3 size: 13 residues. The germline V gene encodes CDR1 GTSNPN and CDR2 SVGIG (reference sequence). Trimming took off 5 bases at V and 1 base at J, with 11 bases between the two ends. The CDR3, as DNA: TGTGCCTGGGCACAGGCGGAGAACACTGAAGCTTTCTTT. It specifies CAWAQAENTEAFF.

Details on this clone: The junction shows a germline mismatch at one end, possibly a read error. The V call is TRBV7-7, the J call TRBJ2-5; a possible D gene is TRBD2 (6 bases). CDR3 length: 15 amino acids. The V gene's germline CDR1 is SSHAT and CDR2 FNYEAQ (reference sequence). The CDR3 nucleotides are TGTGCTAGCAGCTTATTAGGGGACTCCCAAGAGACCCAGTACTTC. This translates into CASSLLGDSQETQYF.

The chain recombines TRBV28 with TRBJ1-4; D is ambiguous. CDR1 MDHEN and CDR2 SYDVKM come from the germline V gene. V lost 4 bases to trimming and J lost 6 bases, with 12 bases between them. The length of the CDR3 is 14 residues. The CDR3 nucleotides read TGTGCCAGCAGTTCCCGGGCGGGAGATGAAAAACTGTTTTTT. Residues: CASSSRAGDEKLFF.

This clone showed up just a few times. The chain recombines TRBV11-3 with TRBJ2-7; a weak D match, TRBD1 (5 bases). CDR1 is SGHNT, CDR2 YENEEA, per germline. The CDR3 consists of 14 residues. Deletions cut 5 bases from V and 0 bases from J, with 11 bases between. CDR3 nucleotide sequence: TGTGCCAGCAGCCTGACAGCGAGCTCCTACGAGCAGTACTTC. It translates to CASSLTASSYEQYF.

The chain couples TRBV11-2 to TRBJ1-1, with a weak D call TRBD1 (6 bases). The CDR3 runs 15 residues. The V and J ends lost 5 bases and 4 bases respectively, with 17 bases between them. Germline CDR1 SGHAT, CDR2 FQNNGV. The CDR3 sequence is CASSTYSQGSTEAFF. CDR3 nucleotide sequence: TGTGCCAGCAGCACGTACTCTCAGGGGTCCACTGAAGCTTTCTTT. Full variable domain (outside the CDR3, taken from reference TRBV11-2 and TRBJ1-1): EAGVAQSPRYKIIEKRQSVAFWCNPISGHATLYWYQQILGQGPKLLIQFQNNGVVDDSQLPKDRFSAERLKGVDSTLKIQPAKLEDSAVYLCASSTYSQGSTEAFFGQGTRLTVV.

The chain uses TRBV28 and TRBJ1-1, with D possibly being TRBD1 (6 bases). CDR1 and CDR2 from the germline V gene are MDHEN and SYDVKM. The CDR3 is 12 amino acids. Trimming left V 11 bases short and J 6 bases short, with 16 bases between. This CDR3 is CAGGSWGSEAFF. The CDR3 DNA reads TGTGCCGGGGGCTCATGGGGCTCTGAAGCTTTCTTT.

V and J are TRBV6-1 and TRBJ1-1, with a possible D match to TRBD1 (6 bases). The CDR3 loop spans 15 amino acids. Looked up from germline, CDR1 is MNHNS and CDR2 is SASEGT. Trimming removed 6 bases from V and 5 bases from J, with 19 bases in between. Here the CDR3 DNA reads TGTGCCAGCAGGAAATTCGAAGGGGGGGAGACTGAAGCTTTCTTT. This gives the protein CASRKFEGGETEAFF.

The gene calls are TRBV25-1 and TRBJ2-2; 7 bases are shared with TRBD1. CDR1 and CDR2 (germline): MGHDK, SYGVNS. This CDR3 has 15 residues. J was trimmed by 0 bases and V by 10 bases; bases with no gene match: 8. CDR3 bases: TGTGCCACTGGGGACAGTTTTACGAACACCGGGGAGCTGTTTTTT. This gives the protein CATGDSFTNTGELFF.